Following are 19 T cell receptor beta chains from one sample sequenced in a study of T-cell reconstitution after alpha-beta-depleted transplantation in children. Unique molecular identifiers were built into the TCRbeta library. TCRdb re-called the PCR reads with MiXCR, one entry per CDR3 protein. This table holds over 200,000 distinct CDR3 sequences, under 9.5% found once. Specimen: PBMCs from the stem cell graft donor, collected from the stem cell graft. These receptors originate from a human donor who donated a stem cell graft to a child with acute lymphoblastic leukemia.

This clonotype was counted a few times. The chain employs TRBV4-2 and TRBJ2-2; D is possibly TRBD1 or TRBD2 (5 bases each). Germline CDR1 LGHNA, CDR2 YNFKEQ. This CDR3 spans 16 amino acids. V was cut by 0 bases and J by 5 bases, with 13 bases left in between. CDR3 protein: CASSQDYGDVTGELFF. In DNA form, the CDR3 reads TGTGCCAGCAGCCAAGATTACGGGGACGTAACCGGGGAGCTGTTTTTT.

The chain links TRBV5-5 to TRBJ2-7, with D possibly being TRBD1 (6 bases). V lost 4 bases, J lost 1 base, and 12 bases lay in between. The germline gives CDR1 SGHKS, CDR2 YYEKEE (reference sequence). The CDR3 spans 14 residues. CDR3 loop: CASSRTDKSYEQYF. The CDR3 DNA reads TGTGCCAGCAGCCGGACAGATAAATCCTACGAGCAGTACTTC.

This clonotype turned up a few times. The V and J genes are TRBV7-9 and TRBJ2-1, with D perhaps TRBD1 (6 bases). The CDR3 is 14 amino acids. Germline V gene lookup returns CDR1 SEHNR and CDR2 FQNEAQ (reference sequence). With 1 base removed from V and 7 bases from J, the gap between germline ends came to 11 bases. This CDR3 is CASSLDRQGNEQFF. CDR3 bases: TGTGCCAGCAGCTTAGATCGGCAGGGGAATGAGCAGTTCTTC.

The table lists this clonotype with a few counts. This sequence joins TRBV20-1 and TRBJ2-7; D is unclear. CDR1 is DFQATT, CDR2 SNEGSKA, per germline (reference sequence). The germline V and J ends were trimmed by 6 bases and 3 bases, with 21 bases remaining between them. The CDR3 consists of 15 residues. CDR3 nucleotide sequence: TGCAGTGCCCTACGACTCGGCCTGTCTTTCTACGAGCAGTACTTC. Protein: CSALRLGLSFYEQYF.

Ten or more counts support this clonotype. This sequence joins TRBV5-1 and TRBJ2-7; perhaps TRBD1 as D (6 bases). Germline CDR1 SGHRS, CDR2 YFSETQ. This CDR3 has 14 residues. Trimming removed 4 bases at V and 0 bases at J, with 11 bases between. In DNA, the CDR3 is TGCGCCAGCAGCACAGGACAGAACTCCTACGAGCAGTACTTC. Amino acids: CASSTGQNSYEQYF.

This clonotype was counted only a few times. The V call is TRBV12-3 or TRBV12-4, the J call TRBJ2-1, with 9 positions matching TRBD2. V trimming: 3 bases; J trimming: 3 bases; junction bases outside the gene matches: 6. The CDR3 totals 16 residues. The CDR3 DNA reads TGTGCCAGCAGTTTCCGGGCGGGGGGGATCTACAATGAGCAGTTCTTC. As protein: CASSFRAGGIYNEQFF.

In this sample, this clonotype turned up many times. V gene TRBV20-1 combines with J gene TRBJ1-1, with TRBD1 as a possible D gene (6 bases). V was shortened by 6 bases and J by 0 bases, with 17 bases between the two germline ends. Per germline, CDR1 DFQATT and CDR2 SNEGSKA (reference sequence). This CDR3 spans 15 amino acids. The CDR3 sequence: CSAAGAPYLNTEAFF. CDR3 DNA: TGCAGTGCAGCAGGGGCGCCCTACTTGAACACTGAAGCTTTCTTT.

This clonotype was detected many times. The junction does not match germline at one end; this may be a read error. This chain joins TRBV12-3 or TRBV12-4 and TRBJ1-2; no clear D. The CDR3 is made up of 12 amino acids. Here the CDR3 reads CASRSGSGSRLF. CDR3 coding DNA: TGTGCCAGCAGATCGGGTTCTGGGTCGAGGCTCTTC.

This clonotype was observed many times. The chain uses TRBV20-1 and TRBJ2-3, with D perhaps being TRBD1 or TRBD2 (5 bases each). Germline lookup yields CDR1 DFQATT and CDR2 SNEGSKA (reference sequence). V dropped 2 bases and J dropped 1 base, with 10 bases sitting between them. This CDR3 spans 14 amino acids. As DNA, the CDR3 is TGCAGTGCTAGACGGGGCGCGGGCACAGATACGCAGTATTTT. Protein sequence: CSARRGAGTDTQYF.

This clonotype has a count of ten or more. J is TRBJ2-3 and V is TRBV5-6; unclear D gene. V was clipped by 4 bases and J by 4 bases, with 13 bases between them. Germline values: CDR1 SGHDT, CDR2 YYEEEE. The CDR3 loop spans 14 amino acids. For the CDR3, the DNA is TGTGCCAGCAGCCCCGAACCCGGAGCAGATACGCAGTATTTT. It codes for CASSPEPGADTQYF.

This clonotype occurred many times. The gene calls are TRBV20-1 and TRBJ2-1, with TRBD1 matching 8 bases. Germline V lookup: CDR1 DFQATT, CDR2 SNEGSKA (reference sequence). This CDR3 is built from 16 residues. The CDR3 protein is CSAMAPGQANPNEQFF. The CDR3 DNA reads TGCAGCGCCATGGCTCCGGGACAGGCAAATCCAAATGAGCAGTTCTTC.

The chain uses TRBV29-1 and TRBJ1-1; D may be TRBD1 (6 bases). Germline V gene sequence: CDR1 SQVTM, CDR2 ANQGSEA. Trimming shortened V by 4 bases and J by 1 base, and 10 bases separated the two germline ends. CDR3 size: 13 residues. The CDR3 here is CSVVGGQNTEAFF. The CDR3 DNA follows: TGCAGCGTTGTGGGGGGGCAGAACACTGAAGCTTTCTTT.

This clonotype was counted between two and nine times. The CDR3 coding sequence is TGTGCCAGCAACCTCGGGACAGCCGGCGGCTACACCTTC. As protein: CASNLGTAGGYTF. This chain uses TRBV25-1 with TRBJ1-2; TRBD1 matches 7 bases. CDR3 size: 13 residues. Trimming took 7 bases from V and 8 from J; bases not matched to a gene: 10. Germline values: CDR1 MGHDK, CDR2 SYGVNS.

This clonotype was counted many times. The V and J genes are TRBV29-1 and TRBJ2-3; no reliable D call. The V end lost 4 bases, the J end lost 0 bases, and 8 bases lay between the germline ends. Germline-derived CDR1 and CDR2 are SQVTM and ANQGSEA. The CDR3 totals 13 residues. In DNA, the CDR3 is TGCAGCGTTGGATCCCGTAGCACAGATACGCAGTATTTT. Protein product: CSVGSRSTDTQYF.

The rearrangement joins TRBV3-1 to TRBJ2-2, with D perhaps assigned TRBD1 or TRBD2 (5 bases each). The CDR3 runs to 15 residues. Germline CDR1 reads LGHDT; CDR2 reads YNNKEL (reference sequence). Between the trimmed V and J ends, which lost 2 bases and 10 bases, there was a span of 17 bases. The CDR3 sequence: CASSQILAGTVELFF. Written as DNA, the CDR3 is TGTGCCAGCAGCCAAATACTGGCAGGGACGGTGGAGCTGTTTTTT.

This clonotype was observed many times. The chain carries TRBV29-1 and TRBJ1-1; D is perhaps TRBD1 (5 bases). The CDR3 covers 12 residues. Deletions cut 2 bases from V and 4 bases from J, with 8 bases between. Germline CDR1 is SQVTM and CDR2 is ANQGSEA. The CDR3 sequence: CSVEWGVTEAFF. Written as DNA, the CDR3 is TGCAGCGTTGAATGGGGGGTCACTGAAGCTTTCTTT.

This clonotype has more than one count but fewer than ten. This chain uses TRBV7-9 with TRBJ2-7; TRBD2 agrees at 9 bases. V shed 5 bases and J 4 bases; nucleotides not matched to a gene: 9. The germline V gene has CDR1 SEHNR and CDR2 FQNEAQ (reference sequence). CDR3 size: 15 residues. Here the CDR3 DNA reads TGTGCCAGCAGCCACACGCTAGCGGGGAGGTACGAGCAGTACTTC. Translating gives CASSHTLAGRYEQYF.

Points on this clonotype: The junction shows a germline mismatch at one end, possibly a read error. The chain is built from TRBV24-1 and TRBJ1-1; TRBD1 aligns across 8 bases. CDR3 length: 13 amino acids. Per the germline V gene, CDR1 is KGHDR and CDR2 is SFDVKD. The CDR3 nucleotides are TGTGCCACCAGTGAAGGACAGGGAACTGAAGCTATCTTT. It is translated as CATSEGQGTEAIF.

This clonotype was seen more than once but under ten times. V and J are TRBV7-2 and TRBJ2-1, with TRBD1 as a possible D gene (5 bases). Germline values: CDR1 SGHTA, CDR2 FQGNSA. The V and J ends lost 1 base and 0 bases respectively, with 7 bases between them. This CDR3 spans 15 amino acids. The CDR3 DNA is TGTGCCAGCAGCTTAGAAACAGGCTCCTACAATGAGCAGTTCTTC. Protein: CASSLETGSYNEQFF.